The following is a T cell receptor beta chain sequence with its context. Its antigen is currently unknown. One junction end disagrees with the germline gene, perhaps due to a read error. The source of the sample is a study of T cell repertoires in cytomegalovirus infection. This CDR3 is 15 amino acids long. Per germline, CDR1 SSHAT and CDR2 FNYEAQ (reference sequence). TCRdb reprocessed the reads via MiXCR and lists one record per CDR3 protein. The repertoire holds about 830,000 distinct CDR3 sequences, with 30% to 35% as singletons. The chain has TRBV7-7 and TRBJ2-2; D ambiguous. This receptor was obtained from a human donor in good health (CMV status not recorded). Some clones in this sample may be carry-over from other donors' samples. This sample comprised cultured CD8+ T cells from PBMCs, obtained from culture after CMV antigen stimulation. The CDR3 DNA is TGTGCTAGCAGCAGCAAGGGCGAGGTCACCGGGGAGCTGTTTTTT. Translating it yields CASSSKGEVTGELFF.